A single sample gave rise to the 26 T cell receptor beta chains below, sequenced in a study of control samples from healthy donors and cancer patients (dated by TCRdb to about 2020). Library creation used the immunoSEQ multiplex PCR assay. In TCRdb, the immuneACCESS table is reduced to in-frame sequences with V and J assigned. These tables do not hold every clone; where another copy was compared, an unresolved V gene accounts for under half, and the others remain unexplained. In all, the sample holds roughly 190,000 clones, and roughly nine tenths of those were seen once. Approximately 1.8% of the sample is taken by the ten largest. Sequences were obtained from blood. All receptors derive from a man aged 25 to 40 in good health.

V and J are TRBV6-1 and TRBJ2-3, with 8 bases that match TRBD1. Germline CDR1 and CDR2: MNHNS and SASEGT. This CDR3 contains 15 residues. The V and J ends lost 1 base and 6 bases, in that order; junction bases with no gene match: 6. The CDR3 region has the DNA TGTGCCAGCAGTGAAGTACAGGGGGTAACCGATACGCAGTATTTT. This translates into CASSEVQGVTDTQYF.

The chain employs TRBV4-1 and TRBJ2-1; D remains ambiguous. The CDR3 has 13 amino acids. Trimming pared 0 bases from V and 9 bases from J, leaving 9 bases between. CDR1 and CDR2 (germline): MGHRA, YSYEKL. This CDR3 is CASSQEGFGEQFF. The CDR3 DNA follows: TGCGCCAGCAGCCAAGAAGGGTTCGGTGAGCAGTTCTTC.

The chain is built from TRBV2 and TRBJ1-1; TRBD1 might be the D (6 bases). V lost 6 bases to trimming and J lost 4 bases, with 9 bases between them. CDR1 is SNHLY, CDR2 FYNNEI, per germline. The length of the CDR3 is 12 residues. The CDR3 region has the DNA TGTGCCAGCAGCGAACAGGGCACTGAAGCTTTCTTT. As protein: CASSEQGTEAFF.

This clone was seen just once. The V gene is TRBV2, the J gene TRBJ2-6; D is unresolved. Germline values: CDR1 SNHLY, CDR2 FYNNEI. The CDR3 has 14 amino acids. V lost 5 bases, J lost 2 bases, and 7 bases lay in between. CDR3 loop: CASSTPAGANVLTF. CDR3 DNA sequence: TGTGCCAGCAGTACACCGGCTGGGGCCAACGTCCTGACTTTC.

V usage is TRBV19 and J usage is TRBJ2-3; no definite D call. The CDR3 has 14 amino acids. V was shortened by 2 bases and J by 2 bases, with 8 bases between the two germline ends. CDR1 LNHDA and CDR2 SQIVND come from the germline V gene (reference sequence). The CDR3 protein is CASSIIGSTDTQYF. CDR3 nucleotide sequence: TGTGCCAGTAGTATAATAGGTTCCACAGATACGCAGTATTTT.

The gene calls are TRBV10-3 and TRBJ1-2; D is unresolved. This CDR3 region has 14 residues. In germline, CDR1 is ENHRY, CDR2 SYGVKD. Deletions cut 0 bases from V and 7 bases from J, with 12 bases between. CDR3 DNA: TGTGCCATCAGTGAGTCGTCCGGGTTCGGTGGCTACACCTTC. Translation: CAISESSGFGGYTF.

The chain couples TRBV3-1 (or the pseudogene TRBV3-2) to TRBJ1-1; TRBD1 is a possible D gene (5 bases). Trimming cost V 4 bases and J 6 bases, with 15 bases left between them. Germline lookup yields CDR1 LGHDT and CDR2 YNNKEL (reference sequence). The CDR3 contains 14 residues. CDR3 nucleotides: TGTGCCAGCAGCCCCCGGGACGTAGGGCCTGAAGCTTTCTTT. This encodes CASSPRDVGPEAFF.

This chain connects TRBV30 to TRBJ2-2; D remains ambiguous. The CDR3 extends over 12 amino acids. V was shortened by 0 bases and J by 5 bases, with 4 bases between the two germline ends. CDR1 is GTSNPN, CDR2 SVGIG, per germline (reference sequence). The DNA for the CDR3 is TGTGCCTGGAGTGTTTCGACCGGGGAGCTGTTTTTT. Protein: CAWSVSTGELFF. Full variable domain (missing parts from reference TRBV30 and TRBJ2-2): SQTIHQWPATLVQPVGSPLSLECTVEGTSNPNLYWYRQAAGRGLQLLFYSVGIGQISSEVPQNLSASRPQDRQFILSSKKLLLSDSGFYLCAWSVSTGELFFGEGSRLTVL.

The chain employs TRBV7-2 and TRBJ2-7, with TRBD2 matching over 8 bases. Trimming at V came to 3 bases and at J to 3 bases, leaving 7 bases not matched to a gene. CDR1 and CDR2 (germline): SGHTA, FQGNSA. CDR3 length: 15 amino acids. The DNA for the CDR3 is TGTGCCAGCAGCTTTACTAGCGGCTACAACTACGAGCAGTACTTC. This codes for CASSFTSGYNYEQYF. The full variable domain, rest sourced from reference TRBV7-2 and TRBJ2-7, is GAGVSQSPSNKVTEKGKDVELRCDPISGHTALYWYRQSLGQGLEFLIYFQGNSAPDKSGLPSDRFSAERTGGSVSTLTIQRTQQEDSAVYLCASSFTSGYNYEQYFGPGTRLTVT.

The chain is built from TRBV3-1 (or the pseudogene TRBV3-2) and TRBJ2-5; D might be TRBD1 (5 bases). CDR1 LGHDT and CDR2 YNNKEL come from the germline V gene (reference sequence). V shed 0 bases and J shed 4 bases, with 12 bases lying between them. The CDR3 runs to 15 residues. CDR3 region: CASSQDQQAPETQYF. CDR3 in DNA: TGTGCCAGCAGCCAAGATCAACAGGCACCAGAGACCCAGTACTTC.

The CDR3 sequence is CASSRGLYTEAFF. In nucleotides, the CDR3 is TGTGCCAGCTCCAGGGGCTTATACACTGAAGCTTTCTTT. The gene calls are TRBV2 and TRBJ1-1; tentative D call: TRBD1 (6 bases). The length of the CDR3 is 13 residues. Germline CDR1 is SNHLY and CDR2 is FYNNEI. With 8 bases removed from V and 3 bases from J, the gap between germline ends came to 13 bases.

The CDR3 region is CASSLDTVNTEAFF. The CDR3 DNA reads TGTGCCAGCAGCTTAGACACGGTGAACACTGAAGCTTTCTTT. The chain couples TRBV7-2 to TRBJ1-1; D ambiguous. The CDR3 is 14 amino acids. Deletions cut 1 base from V and 0 bases from J, with 6 bases between. The V gene's germline CDR1 is SGHTA and CDR2 FQGNSA.

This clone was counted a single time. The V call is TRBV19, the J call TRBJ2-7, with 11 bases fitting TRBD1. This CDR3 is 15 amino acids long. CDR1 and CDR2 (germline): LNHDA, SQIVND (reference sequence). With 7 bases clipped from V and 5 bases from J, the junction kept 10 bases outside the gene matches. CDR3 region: CASTKMDRGRNEQYF. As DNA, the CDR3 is TGTGCCAGTACCAAGATGGACAGGGGGCGGAACGAGCAGTACTTC.

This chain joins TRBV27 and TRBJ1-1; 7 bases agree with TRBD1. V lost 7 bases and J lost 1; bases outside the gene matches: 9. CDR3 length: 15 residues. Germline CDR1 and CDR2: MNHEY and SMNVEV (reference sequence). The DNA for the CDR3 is TGTGCCAGCAAGATAAGGGGGCAAAGGAACACTGAAGCTTTCTTT. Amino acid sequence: CASKIRGQRNTEAFF.

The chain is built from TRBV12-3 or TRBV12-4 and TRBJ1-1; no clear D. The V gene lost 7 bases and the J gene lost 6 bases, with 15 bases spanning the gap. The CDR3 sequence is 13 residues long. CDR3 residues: CASKLQISAEAFF. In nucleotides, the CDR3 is TGTGCCAGCAAGCTACAGATATCCGCTGAAGCTTTCTTT.

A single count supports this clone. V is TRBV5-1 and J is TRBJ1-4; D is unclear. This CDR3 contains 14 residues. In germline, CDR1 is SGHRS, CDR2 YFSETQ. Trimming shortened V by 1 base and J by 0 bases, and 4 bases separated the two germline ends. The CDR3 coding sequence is TGCGCCAGCAGCTTGTCCCCAACTAATGAAAAACTGTTTTTT. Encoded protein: CASSLSPTNEKLFF. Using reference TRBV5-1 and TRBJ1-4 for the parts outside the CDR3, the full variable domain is KAGVTQTPRYLIKTRGQQVTLSCSPISGHRSVSWYQQTPGQGLQFLFEYFSETQRNKGNFPGRFSGRQFSNSRSEMNVSTLELGDSALYLCASSLSPTNEKLFFGSGTQLSVL.

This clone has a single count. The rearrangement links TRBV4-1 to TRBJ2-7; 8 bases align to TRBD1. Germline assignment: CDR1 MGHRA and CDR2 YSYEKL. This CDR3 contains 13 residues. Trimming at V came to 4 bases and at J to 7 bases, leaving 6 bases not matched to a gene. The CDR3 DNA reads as TGCGCCAGCAGCCCCGGGACAGGCTGGGAGCAGTACTTC. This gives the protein CASSPGTGWEQYF.

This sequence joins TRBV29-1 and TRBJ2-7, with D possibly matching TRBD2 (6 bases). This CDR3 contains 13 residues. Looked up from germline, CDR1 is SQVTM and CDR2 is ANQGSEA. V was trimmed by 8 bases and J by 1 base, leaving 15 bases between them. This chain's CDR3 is CSSWDGGSYEQYF. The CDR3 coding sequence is TGCAGCTCCTGGGATGGGGGGTCCTACGAGCAGTACTTC.

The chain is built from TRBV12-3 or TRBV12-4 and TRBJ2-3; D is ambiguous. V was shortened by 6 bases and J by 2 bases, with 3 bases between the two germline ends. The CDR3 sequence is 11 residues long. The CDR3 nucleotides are TGTGCCAGCAGGCACACAGATACGCAGTATTTT. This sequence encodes CASRHTDTQYF.

The CDR3 bases are TGTGCCAGCAGTGCGGGGGGGAGCAACTATGGCTACACCTTC. As protein: CASSAGGSNYGYTF. The chain links TRBV2 to TRBJ1-2; weak D call: TRBD1 (5 bases). Germline assignment: CDR1 SNHLY and CDR2 FYNNEI. The length of the CDR3 is 14 residues. The V gene lost 4 bases and the J gene lost 2 bases, with 11 bases spanning the gap.

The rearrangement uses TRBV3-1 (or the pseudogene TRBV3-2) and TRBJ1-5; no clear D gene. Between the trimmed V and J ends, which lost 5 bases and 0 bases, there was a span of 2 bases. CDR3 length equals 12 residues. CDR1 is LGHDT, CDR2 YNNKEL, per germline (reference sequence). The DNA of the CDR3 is TGTGCCAGCAGCTATAGCAATCAGCCCCAGCATTTT. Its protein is CASSYSNQPQHF.

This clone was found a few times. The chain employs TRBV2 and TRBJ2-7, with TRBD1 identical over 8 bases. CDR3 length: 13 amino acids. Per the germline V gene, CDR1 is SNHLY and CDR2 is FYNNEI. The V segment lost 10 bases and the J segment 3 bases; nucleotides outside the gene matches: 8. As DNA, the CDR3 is TGTGCCATATCGACAGGGGAACGCTACGAGCAGTACTTC. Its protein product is CAISTGERYEQYF.

The CDR3 reads CAIDAGQGPDYEQYF. The CDR3 region has the DNA TGTGCCATCGACGCCGGACAGGGTCCTGACTACGAGCAGTACTTC. The chain uses TRBV6-5 and TRBJ2-7; TRBD1 matches at 8 bases. Per the germline V gene, CDR1 is MNHEY and CDR2 is SVGAGI. V shed 10 bases and J 3 bases; nucleotides not matched to a gene: 14. This CDR3 region has 15 residues.

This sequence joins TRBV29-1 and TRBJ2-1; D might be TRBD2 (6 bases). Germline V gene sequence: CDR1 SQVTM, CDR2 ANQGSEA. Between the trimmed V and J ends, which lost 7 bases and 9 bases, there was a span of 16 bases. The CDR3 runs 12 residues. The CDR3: CSGRVWSGEQFF. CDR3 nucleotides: TGCAGCGGGAGGGTCTGGTCAGGTGAGCAGTTCTTC.

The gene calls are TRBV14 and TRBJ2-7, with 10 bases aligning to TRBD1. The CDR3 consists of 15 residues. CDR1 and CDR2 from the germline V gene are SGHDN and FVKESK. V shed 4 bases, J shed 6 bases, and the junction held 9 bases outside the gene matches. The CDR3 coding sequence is TGTGCCAGCAGCCGAAAGACAGGACAGGGGGGCGAGCAGTACTTC. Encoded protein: CASSRKTGQGGEQYF.

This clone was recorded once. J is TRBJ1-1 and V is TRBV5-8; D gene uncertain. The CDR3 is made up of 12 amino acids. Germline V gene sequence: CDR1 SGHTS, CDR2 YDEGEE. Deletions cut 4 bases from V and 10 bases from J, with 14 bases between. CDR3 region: CASSRNDVRAFF. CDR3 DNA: TGTGCCAGCAGCCGGAATGACGTTAGAGCTTTCTTT.